The TCR beta chain described here comes from a study of shared clonotypes between healthy human individuals. Study observations and caveats: Naive subsets, compared against memory subsets, generally had larger estimated richness values.

Germline CDR1 is MNHEY and CDR2 is SMNVEV (reference sequence). This CDR3 has 12 amino acids. V was shortened by 6 bases and J by 0 bases, with 6 bases between the two germline ends. About this clone: Antigen specificity is unknown.

Genomic DNA (from each subset) was split evenly across several immunoSEQ plates. Sequencing used immunoSEQ multiplex PCR; TCRdb keeps in-frame clones, though not all of them. The data contain 2 million or so clones, less than 95% of them singletons. Only CD45RO-negative cells positively selected for CCR7 counted as naive CD8 cells, so terminally differentiated effector memory CD45RA+ cells were excluded. The specimen sequenced was naive CD8+ T cells sorted from blood. This TCR was sampled from a man aged 18 to 30 in good health. The V gene is TRBV27, the J gene TRBJ2-7, with D hard to call. CDR3 coding DNA: TGTGCCAGCAGGGGGAACTCCTACGAGCAGTACTTC. As protein: CASRGNSYEQYF.